The 3 T cell receptor beta chains presented below share a single source sample, sequenced in a study of blood T cell repertoires in COVID-19. Data came from immunoSEQ multiplex PCR; TCRdb stores just in-frame clones and leaves some out. This table has about 50,000 clones, 85% to 90% appearing once. Sequencing used peripheral blood. The source of these receptors is a human donor in a cohort sampled during active COVID-19.

The chain recombines TRBV9 with TRBJ2-3; D might be TRBD2 (6 bases). The CDR3 consists of 15 residues. From germline, CDR1 is SGDLS and CDR2 YYNGEE. V was trimmed by 1 base and J by 3 bases, leaving 12 bases between them. CDR3 in DNA: TGTGCCAGCAGCGTAAATAGCGGTAGTACAGATACGCAGTATTTT. Protein product: CASSVNSGSTDTQYF.

The chain recombines TRBV2 with TRBJ1-2; D gene ambiguous. Trimming removed 1 base from V and 13 bases from J, with 7 bases in between. Germline V gene sequence: CDR1 SNHLY, CDR2 FYNNEI. The CDR3 consists of 10 residues. This CDR3 reads CASSEVAVTF. CDR3 coding DNA: TGTGCCAGCAGTGAAGTCGCGGTCACCTTC.

The chain couples TRBV9 to TRBJ2-2; D is perhaps TRBD1 (5 bases). Trimming pared 7 bases from V and 0 bases from J, leaving 13 bases between. The germline V gene encodes CDR1 SGDLS and CDR2 YYNGEE. CDR3 length: 15 residues. The CDR3 DNA is TGTGCCAGCTCGCGGACACCTTCGAACACCGGGGAGCTGTTTTTT. This gives the protein CASSRTPSNTGELFF.